The source of this TCR beta chain is a study of shared clonotypes between healthy human individuals. This table comes from immunoSEQ multiplex PCR, and its TCRdb copy is limited to in-frame clones, with some not included. Of 1,500,000 or so clones listed, 98% are singletons. As regards this clone: The target antigen is unknown. The same CDR3 can be traced to other DNA sequences in this sample.

V was trimmed by 5 bases and J by 6 bases, leaving 7 bases between them. Germline CDR1 is DFQATT and CDR2 is SNEGSKA (reference sequence). This CDR3 comprises 11 residues. Whole-study findings and limits: The genetic and exposure-history diversity represented was limited by few donors. Shared clonotypes across all four donors exceeded non-shared ones in generation probability. Among a few donors, 4.5% to 5.5% of naive CD4 clonotypes were found in common.

This TCR was sampled from a man younger than 45 in good health. What was sequenced was naive CD4+ T cells sorted from blood. Subset denoted: CD45RA+ positively selected. The rearrangement links TRBV20-1 to TRBJ2-2, with D perhaps TRBD2 (5 bases). The CDR3 reads CSARGSGELFF. The CDR3 DNA sequence: TGCAGTGCTCGGGGTTCCGGGGAGCTGTTTTTT.